This TCR beta chain was found in a study of vaccination effects on CD4 cells after COVID-19. Study in general: A couple of convalescent patients were sampled 16 days and one week before vaccination.

Study-wide results and caveats: No early post-infection timepoints were available in the study, which also included few convalescent patients.

CD4+ T cells specific for antigen were expanded with viral peptide pools by the ViraFEST assay before sequencing. Following culture for around 10 days, CD4+ T cells were isolated. According to PCR results, the person was infected with SARS-CoV-2 between March and December 2020. In the cultures, half the medium was exchanged for IL-2 medium on days 3 and 7. V gave up 4 bases and J gave up 8 bases, with 15 bases separating them. Germline V lookup: CDR1 MNHEY, CDR2 SVGAGI. The CDR3 runs 14 residues. About this clone: The antigen is undetermined.

Produced via immunoSEQ multiplex PCR; TCRdb's table is partial and in-frame only. The table shows more than 35,000 clones, with around 80% occurring only once. The chain is built from TRBV6-5 and TRBJ2-4; tentatively, D is TRBD2 (5 bases). The specimen was CD4+ T cells from PBMCs cultured with a peptide pool, collected before COVID-19 vaccination. The receptor was isolated from a human donor who had a prior SARS-CoV-2 infection. The CDR3 is CASSSDSEEDIQYF. CDR3 DNA: TGTGCCAGCAGTTCGGATAGCGAGGAGGACATTCAGTACTTC.